The 29 T cell receptor beta chains below were found in one sample sequenced in a study of T-cell memory formation after mild COVID-19. Each CDR3 protein gets one entry after TCRdb re-called the 5' RACE reads with MiXCR. This table holds about 350,000 distinct CDR3 sequences, approximately 13% found once. Sample: PBMCs or a T cell subset sorted from them (not recorded which). These receptors were taken from a man younger than 35 who had mild COVID-19 (a few samples of this study predate the infection). Cell type and time point are not known.

This clonotype was observed a handful of times. CDR3 nucleotide sequence: TGTGCCAGCAGCGTGAGAGAGTACACCGGGGAGCTGTTTTTT. This gives the protein CASSVREYTGELFF. V is TRBV9 and J is TRBJ2-2; D unclear. V lost 2 bases and J lost 3, with 8 bases in between. The CDR3 runs 14 residues. Germline CDR1 and CDR2: SGDLS and YYNGEE.

This clonotype was seen a handful of times. The gene calls are TRBV10-3 and TRBJ1-1, with TRBD1 identical over 9 bases. This CDR3 comprises 14 residues. V was clipped by 7 bases and J by 1 base; unmatched bases: 4. Germline values: CDR1 ENHRY, CDR2 SYGVKD. CDR3 amino acids: CAITGDRENTEAFF. The CDR3 bases are TGTGCCATCACCGGGGACAGGGAGAACACTGAAGCTTTCTTT.

This clonotype was picked up a small number of times. The chain couples TRBV5-1 to TRBJ2-1, with unresolved D. V lost 1 base and J 0 bases, leaving 5 bases between the germline ends. The CDR3 is 14 amino acids. The germline V gene encodes CDR1 SGHRS and CDR2 YFSETQ. In DNA form, the CDR3 reads TGCGCCAGCAGCTTGTTCGTCTCCTACAATGAGCAGTTCTTC. This sequence encodes CASSLFVSYNEQFF. Variable domain in full (rest from reference TRBV5-1 and TRBJ2-1): KAGVTQTPRYLIKTRGQQVTLSCSPISGHRSVSWYQQTPGQGLQFLFEYFSETQRNKGNFPGRFSGRQFSNSRSEMNVSTLELGDSALYLCASSLFVSYNEQFFGPGTRLTVL.

A remark on this clonotype: One junction end does not reproduce the germline sequence, and a read error may be involved. The chain employs TRBV20-1 and TRBJ2-1; weak D call: TRBD2 (7 bases). The CDR3 has 13 amino acids. Germline lookup yields CDR1 DFQATT and CDR2 SNEGSKA (reference sequence). This CDR3 reads CSAIGGAGNEQFF. The CDR3 bases are TGCAGTGCTATAGGGGGGGCCGGGAATGAGCAATTCTTC.

The sample holds many counts of this clonotype. The CDR3 loop reads CASSLAAGTSGTEQFF. DNA of the CDR3: TGTGCCAGCAGCTTAGCGGCCGGGACTAGCGGCACTGAGCAGTTCTTC. The chain is built from TRBV7-2 and TRBJ2-1, with 11 bases that match TRBD2. With 0 bases clipped from V and 9 bases from J, the junction kept 7 bases outside the gene matches. The CDR3 is made up of 16 amino acids. Germline-derived CDR1 and CDR2 are SGHTA and FQGNSA.

This chain connects TRBV6-5 to TRBJ2-3; D is undetermined. Trimming pared 6 bases from V and 6 bases from J, leaving 10 bases between. Germline CDR1 reads MNHEY; CDR2 reads SVGAGI. This CDR3 comprises 12 residues. The DNA of the CDR3 is TGTGCCAGCAGAGAGTCCTTCGATACGCAGTATTTT. Its protein product is CASRESFDTQYF.

This clonotype was seen a handful of times. V gene TRBV12-5 combines with J gene TRBJ2-5; possibly TRBD1 or TRBD2 for D (5 bases each). CDR1 is LGHNT, CDR2 FRNRAP, per germline. This CDR3 region has 20 residues. Trimming stripped 4 bases from V and 5 bases from J, with 32 bases between. The CDR3 is CASGSPYRGAISGPSETQYF. In DNA form, the CDR3 reads TGTGCTAGTGGTTCCCCTTATCGAGGGGCTATTAGTGGCCCGTCCGAGACCCAGTACTTC. The entire variable domain, with the rest obtained from reference TRBV12-5 and TRBJ2-5, is as follows: DARVTQTPRHKVTEMGQEVTMRCQPILGHNTVFWYRQTMMQGLELLAYFRNRAPLDDSGMPKDRFSAEMPDATLATLKIQPSEPRDSAVYFCASGSPYRGAISGPSETQYFGPGTRLLVL.

In its sample, this clonotype was seen many times. The chain employs TRBV6-1 and TRBJ2-1; 7 nucleotides agree with TRBD1. Trimming took 6 bases from V and 3 from J; bases not matched to a gene: 11. The CDR3 has 16 residues. Germline V gene lookup returns CDR1 MNHNS and CDR2 SASEGT. The CDR3 sequence is CASRQRTGDSYNEQFF. CDR3 DNA sequence: TGTGCCAGCAGACAGAGGACAGGCGACAGCTACAATGAGCAGTTCTTC.

V gene TRBV6-5 combines with J gene TRBJ2-1; D gene unclear. Germline assignment: CDR1 MNHEY and CDR2 SVGAGI. This CDR3 is 13 amino acids long. The V gene lost 2 bases and the J gene lost 7 bases, with 9 bases spanning the gap. The DNA for the CDR3 is TGTGCCAGCAGTTACCTGCTTGGGAATGAGCAGTTCTTC. It translates to CASSYLLGNEQFF.

The chain uses TRBV6-5 and TRBJ1-2; the match to TRBD1 covers 9 bases. The CDR3 length is 16 residues. V shed 0 bases and J 3 bases; nucleotides not matched to a gene: 5. Germline V CDR1 and CDR2: MNHEY, SVGAGI. The CDR3 loop is CASSYSGQGNHYGYTF. The CDR3 nucleotides read TGTGCCAGCAGTTACTCGGGACAGGGAAACCACTATGGCTACACCTTC.

V and J are TRBV29-1 and TRBJ2-3; D perhaps matches TRBD2 (5 bases). The CDR3 spans 16 residues. The V gene's germline CDR1 is SQVTM and CDR2 ANQGSEA. The germline V and J ends were trimmed by 1 base and 2 bases, with 16 bases remaining between them. The CDR3 DNA sequence: TGCAGCGTTGAAGGCAATCCGGGGAGCGACACAGATACGCAGTATTTT. Translating gives CSVEGNPGSDTDTQYF.

Only a few counts were recorded for this clonotype. This sequence joins TRBV5-1 and TRBJ2-3; D gene ambiguous. Germline V gene data show CDR1 as SGHRS and CDR2 as YFSETQ. Trimming took off 7 bases at V and 0 bases at J, with 15 bases between the two ends. CDR3 length: 15 amino acids. The chain's CDR3 is CASAPAAPSTDTQYF. CDR3 nucleotide sequence: TGCGCCAGCGCCCCGGCAGCCCCTAGCACAGATACGCAGTATTTT.

This chain links TRBV20-1 with TRBJ2-7, with TRBD2 matching 8 bases. The CDR3 contains 20 residues. The trim removed 6 bases at V and 2 bases at J, leaving 27 bases unmatched. CDR1 is DFQATT, CDR2 SNEGSKA, per germline (reference sequence). The CDR3 nucleotides are TGCAGTGCCCAGGAGTTGTTGGGAAGCGGGGGTGCCGATGAGACCTACGAGCAGTACGTC. Translating it yields CSAQELLGSGGADETYEQYV.

The rearrangement joins TRBV5-1 to TRBJ2-5, with D maybe TRBD2 (7 bases). The CDR3 is 14 amino acids. Trimming removed 2 bases at V and 5 bases at J, with 13 bases between. Germline CDR1 and CDR2: SGHRS and YFSETQ. The CDR3 sequence is CASSFTGGLETQYF. Written as DNA, the CDR3 is TGCGCCAGCAGCTTTACGGGGGGCCTGGAGACCCAGTACTTC.

This clonotype was counted a few times. The V call is TRBV27, the J call TRBJ1-4; possible D gene TRBD1, 5 bases. Germline V lookup: CDR1 MNHEY, CDR2 SMNVEV (reference sequence). The CDR3 covers 16 residues. Between the trimmed V and J ends, which lost 6 bases and 5 bases, there was a span of 19 bases. The CDR3 bases are TGTGCCAGCAGACCGCGCGGGGCAGGGAGGAATGAAAAACTGTTTTTT. It is translated as CASRPRGAGRNEKLFF.

The V gene is TRBV11-1, the J gene TRBJ2-5; unclear D gene. Germline V CDR1 and CDR2: SGHAT, FQDESV (reference sequence). V gave up 7 bases and J gave up 0 bases, with 15 bases separating them. The CDR3 contains 15 residues. The CDR3 is CASTLGGAHQETQYF. DNA for the CDR3: TGTGCCAGCACCCTGGGTGGCGCCCACCAAGAGACCCAGTACTTC.

This clonotype was recorded a few times. The V and J genes are TRBV10-3 and TRBJ1-1; D not resolved. Germline V CDR1 and CDR2: ENHRY, SYGVKD. CDR3 length: 14 amino acids. The V end was cut by 2 bases, the J end by 0 bases, with 7 bases between. CDR3 sequence (DNA): TGTGCCATCAGTGAGAACAGTATGAACACTGAAGCTTTCTTT. This translates into CAISENSMNTEAFF.

V usage is TRBV5-1 and J usage is TRBJ2-3; either TRBD1 or TRBD2 may supply D (6 bases each). The CDR3 runs 17 residues. CDR1 and CDR2 from the germline V gene are SGHRS and YFSETQ. The V end lost 1 base, the J end lost 0 bases, and 15 bases lay between the germline ends. The CDR3 DNA is TGCGCCAGCAGCTTGTGGGGGGCCCCTTCTAGCACAGATACGCAGTATTTT. Amino acids: CASSLWGAPSSTDTQYF.

The chain employs TRBV20-1 and TRBJ1-5; D is undetermined. V lost 0 bases and J 5 bases, leaving 5 bases between the germline ends. The CDR3 is 12 amino acids. Germline-derived CDR1 and CDR2 are DFQATT and SNEGSKA (reference sequence). CDR3 loop: CSARDGDQPQHF. The CDR3 DNA reads TGCAGTGCTAGAGATGGGGATCAGCCCCAGCATTTT.

The CDR3 sequence is CASSPLDSEAFF. The CDR3 DNA is TGTGCCAGCAGCCCCCTAGACAGTGAAGCTTTCTTT. The chain uses TRBV5-5 and TRBJ1-1; D may be TRBD1 (5 bases). The CDR3 spans 12 residues. V was shortened by 4 bases and J by 7 bases, with 11 bases between the two germline ends. Germline values: CDR1 SGHKS, CDR2 YYEKEE (reference sequence).

This clonotype has more than one count but fewer than ten. This chain connects TRBV5-1 to TRBJ2-7; D is undetermined. Germline values: CDR1 SGHRS, CDR2 YFSETQ. This CDR3 has 13 amino acids. Trimming took off 1 base at V and 5 bases at J, with 10 bases between the two ends. CDR3 amino acids: CASSLWVFHEQYV. The CDR3 DNA follows: TGCGCCAGCAGCTTGTGGGTCTTCCACGAGCAGTACGTC.

The chain combines TRBV20-1 with TRBJ2-1; the match to TRBD1 covers 9 bases. Germline values: CDR1 DFQATT, CDR2 SNEGSKA (reference sequence). This CDR3 is 15 amino acids long. V was pared by 3 bases and J by 8 bases, with 11 bases of the junction left unmatched. The CDR3 loop reads CSASRDRAEYDEQFF. In nucleotides, the CDR3 is TGCAGTGCTAGCCGGGACAGGGCGGAGTACGATGAGCAGTTCTTC.

This clonotype was found many times. The V call is TRBV5-1, the J call TRBJ1-2; D is possibly TRBD1 (6 bases). The germline V gene has CDR1 SGHRS and CDR2 YFSETQ. V was shortened by 4 bases and J by 0 bases, with 13 bases between the two germline ends. This CDR3 is built from 15 residues. The CDR3 here is CASSRNRESNYGYTF. The CDR3 nucleotides read TGCGCCAGCAGCAGAAACAGGGAATCTAACTATGGCTACACCTTC.

The chain couples TRBV6-6 to TRBJ2-3, with D perhaps given as TRBD1 or TRBD2 (5 bases each). The CDR3 spans 17 residues. The germline CDR1 and CDR2 sequences are MNHNY and SVGAGI (reference sequence). Trimming took 6 bases from V and 4 from J, leaving 23 bases between them. This CDR3 reads CASSLLAGATGADTQYF. As DNA, the CDR3 is TGTGCCAGCAGCCTCTTGGCCGGGGCTACCGGCGCAGATACGCAGTATTTT.

V and J are TRBV29-1 and TRBJ2-3; weak D call: TRBD1 (6 bases). The CDR3 has 13 residues. Germline V gene sequence: CDR1 SQVTM, CDR2 ANQGSEA. Trimming cost V 5 bases and J 3 bases, with 12 bases left between them. The CDR3 region has the DNA TGCAGCGTTCATGGGACACTAACAGATACGCAGTATTTT. Its translation: CSVHGTLTDTQYF.

The chain recombines TRBV13 with TRBJ2-1; TRBD1 is a possible D gene (6 bases). CDR1 PRHDT and CDR2 FYEKMQ come from the germline V gene (reference sequence). This CDR3 has 15 residues. V dropped 0 bases and J dropped 2 bases, with 8 bases sitting between them. The CDR3 DNA reads TGTGCCAGCAGCTTAGGTCCAGGGGCCTACAATGAGCAGTTCTTC. Its translation is CASSLGPGAYNEQFF.

This clonotype was counted many times. The chain recombines TRBV7-2 with TRBJ2-1; 7 bases agree with TRBD2. V gave up 5 bases and J gave up 0 bases; unmatched junction bases: 4. Germline V CDR1 and CDR2: SGHTA, FQGNSA. This CDR3 spans 15 amino acids. The CDR3 coding sequence is TGTGCCAGCAGCGACGAGCGGGACTCCTACAATGAGCAGTTCTTC. Translated: CASSDERDSYNEQFF.

This clonotype appeared many times. This chain uses TRBV4-2 with TRBJ2-3, with a weak D call TRBD2 (6 bases). Trimming pared 3 bases from V and 4 bases from J, leaving 11 bases between. Germline V gene sequence: CDR1 LGHNA, CDR2 YNFKEQ. CDR3 length: 14 residues. The CDR3, as DNA: TGTGCCAGCAGCCAGCCGGACTACTCAGATACGCAGTATTTT. It translates to CASSQPDYSDTQYF.

The chain is built from TRBV20-1 and TRBJ1-6; no clear D gene. The CDR3 totals 16 residues. Trimming removed 0 bases at V and 6 bases at J, with 15 bases between. Germline CDR1 reads DFQATT; CDR2 reads SNEGSKA (reference sequence). Here the CDR3 reads CSARDSGTAINSPLHF. CDR3 bases: TGCAGTGCTAGAGATTCAGGCACAGCTATTAATTCACCCCTCCACTTT.